The 26 T cell receptor beta chains listed next were all sequenced from one sample in a study of T cell responses to AZD1222 COVID-19 vaccine. Libraries were prepared by immunoSEQ multiplex PCR; TCRdb keeps only in-frame clonotypes and omits some of them. The top ten clones hold around 3.5% of a sample with 95,000 or so clones, approximately 91% of them seen once. This material consisted of peripheral blood, taken on day 0 of AZD1222 vaccination. These receptors all stem from an adult in good health.

J is TRBJ1-4 and V is TRBV3-1 (or the pseudogene TRBV3-2); D gene ambiguous. V was shortened by 0 bases and J by 2 bases, with 10 bases between the two germline ends. Germline CDR1 is LGHDT and CDR2 is YNNKEL (reference sequence). The CDR3 sequence is 16 residues long. In DNA form, the CDR3 reads TGTGCCAGCAGCCAAGACAGACCCGCGACTAATGAAAAACTGTTTTTT. It codes for CASSQDRPATNEKLFF.

The chain is built from TRBV5-1 and TRBJ1-1, with D possibly matching TRBD1 (6 bases). The CDR3 is made up of 13 amino acids. V was clipped by 3 bases and J by 1 base, with 7 bases between them. CDR1 SGHRS and CDR2 YFSETQ come from the germline V gene. The CDR3 loop reads CASSSQGNTEAFF. The CDR3 DNA reads as TGCGCCAGCAGCTCACAGGGGAACACTGAAGCTTTCTTT.

The rearrangement links TRBV3-1 (or the pseudogene TRBV3-2) to TRBJ2-4; TRBD1 aligns across 9 bases. The J segment lost 4 bases and the V segment lost 6 bases, leaving 1 base of the junction unmatched. The CDR3 length is 13 residues. Germline V gives CDR1 LGHDT, CDR2 YNNKEL (reference sequence). The CDR3 nucleotides are TGTGCCAGCAGGGGGACAGGGAAAAACATTCAGTACTTC. Amino acid sequence: CASRGTGKNIQYF.

CDR3 nucleotides: TGTGCCAGCTCACCGGACAGGGGCCAAGAGACCCAGTACTTC. This codes for CASSPDRGQETQYF. The chain employs TRBV18 and TRBJ2-5; TRBD1 matches 9 bases. The length of the CDR3 is 14 residues. Unmatched junction bases numbered 0, after V lost 3 bases and J lost 1 base. The V gene's germline CDR1 is KGHSH and CDR2 LQKENI.

About this clone: An end of the junction does not agree with germline; a read error may underlie this. The chain has TRBV4-2 and TRBJ1-1; unclear D gene. The CDR3 has 17 amino acids. Germline-derived CDR1 and CDR2 are LGHNA and YNFKEQ. CDR3 amino acids: CASSQDRTPGMNSEAFF. The CDR3 DNA reads TGTGCCAGCAGCCAAGATCGAACTCCGGGGATGAACAGTGAAGCTTTCTTT.

In its sample, this clone was seen once. The chain uses TRBV3-1 (or the pseudogene TRBV3-2) and TRBJ1-1; D gene uncertain. The V and J ends lost 1 base and 1 base respectively, with 10 bases between them. The CDR3 runs 15 residues. From germline, CDR1 is LGHDT and CDR2 YNNKEL (reference sequence). The CDR3 DNA is TGTGCCAGCAGCCAAGGGCCGGGCCGGAACACTGAAGCTTTCTTT. Its translation: CASSQGPGRNTEAFF.

The chain uses TRBV2 and TRBJ2-7; 10 nucleotides align to TRBD1. This CDR3 region has 12 residues. Trimming took 8 bases from V and 5 from J; bases not matched to a gene: 3. Germline V gives CDR1 SNHLY, CDR2 FYNNEI. This CDR3 reads CASGTGVHEQYF. The CDR3 coding sequence is TGTGCCAGCGGGACAGGGGTCCACGAGCAGTACTTC.

In its sample, this clone was seen once. This chain uses TRBV15 with TRBJ1-1; D is uncertain. CDR3 length: 15 residues. Per germline, CDR1 LNHNV and CDR2 YYDKDF (reference sequence). The V end lost 2 bases, the J end lost 1 base, and 11 bases lay between the germline ends. CDR3 protein: CATSRTLDGNTEAFF. The CDR3 coding sequence is TGTGCCACCAGCAGAACCTTAGACGGGAACACTGAAGCTTTCTTT.

The V and J genes are TRBV10-3 and TRBJ2-6; no reliable D call. Germline V gene lookup returns CDR1 ENHRY and CDR2 SYGVKD. Between the trimmed V and J ends, which lost 6 bases and 1 base, there was a span of 13 bases. The CDR3 extends over 16 amino acids. DNA for the CDR3: TGTGCCATCAGCCCCGATTGGTGGTCTGGGGCCAACGTCCTGACTTTC. It translates to CAISPDWWSGANVLTF.

This chain's CDR3 is CASSLSIRGADYGYTF. For the CDR3, the DNA is TGTGCCAGCAGTTTATCGATACGGGGGGCGGACTATGGCTACACCTTC. The chain joins TRBV27 to TRBJ1-2, with D perhaps matching TRBD1 (6 bases). Per the germline V gene, CDR1 is MNHEY and CDR2 is SMNVEV (reference sequence). This CDR3 region has 16 residues. V dropped 0 bases and J dropped 3 bases, with 14 bases sitting between them.

The chain recombines TRBV11-3 with TRBJ1-3, with 7 bases fitting TRBD1. The germline gives CDR1 SGHNT, CDR2 YENEEA. The CDR3 is made up of 16 amino acids. V shed 5 bases and J 0 bases; nucleotides not matched to a gene: 7. The CDR3 bases are TGTGCCAGCAGCCGGCCGGGACAGCACTCTGGAAACACCATATATTTT. This translates into CASSRPGQHSGNTIYF.

The gene calls are TRBV5-1 and TRBJ2-5; 12 nucleotides align to TRBD2. From germline, CDR1 is SGHRS and CDR2 YFSETQ. The ends lost 2 bases at V and 1 base at J; junction bases unmatched: 3. CDR3 size: 16 residues. The CDR3 here is CASSFGLAGIQETQYF. CDR3 DNA: TGCGCCAGCAGCTTCGGACTAGCGGGGATCCAAGAGACCCAGTACTTC.

The rearrangement links TRBV7-9 to TRBJ1-2, with a possible D match to TRBD1 (5 bases). The V gene lost 4 bases and the J gene lost 7 bases, with 19 bases spanning the gap. Germline CDR1 reads SEHNR; CDR2 reads FQNEAQ (reference sequence). The CDR3 spans 15 residues. Written as DNA, the CDR3 is TGTGCCAGCAGCTACCGGGACCTTGGAGAAGGTGGCTACACCTTC. This gives the protein CASSYRDLGEGGYTF.

In regard to this clone: A read error may account for a junction end that differs from germline. The CDR3 nucleotides read TGTGCCGTCAGGGAACAGGTAAAAACTGAAGCTTTCTTT. Translated: CAVREQVKTEAFF. The chain recombines TRBV10-3 with TRBJ1-1, with D possibly matching TRBD1 (5 bases). Germline values: CDR1 ENHRY, CDR2 SYGVKD. This CDR3 spans 13 amino acids.

The CDR3: CALSESGVNQPQHF. CDR3 sequence (DNA): TGCGCTCTGAGCGAATCAGGAGTCAATCAGCCCCAGCATTTT. The chain joins TRBV4-3 to TRBJ1-5; D unclear. Germline V gene sequence: CDR1 LGHNA, CDR2 YSLEER. This CDR3 has 14 residues.

This chain uses TRBV27 with TRBJ1-6; D might be TRBD1 (5 bases). The CDR3 totals 15 residues. Trimming left V 3 bases short and J 0 bases short, with 6 bases between. The V gene's germline CDR1 is MNHEY and CDR2 SMNVEV (reference sequence). CDR3 DNA sequence: TGTGCCAGCAGTTTGGGACGCTCCTATAATTCACCCCTCCACTTT. Translated, it gives CASSLGRSYNSPLHF.

The rearrangement joins TRBV5-6 to TRBJ1-2, with 8 bases identical to TRBD1. The germline gives CDR1 SGHDT, CDR2 YYEEEE. The CDR3 totals 16 residues. Losses at the gene ends were 4 bases for V and 6 bases for J; bases not matched to a gene: 14. The CDR3 spells CASSPSTGAVSDGYTF. The CDR3 DNA is TGTGCCAGCAGCCCCTCGACAGGGGCCGTGTCGGATGGCTACACCTTC.

This chain connects TRBV6-5 to TRBJ2-5; TRBD2 might be the D (5 bases). Germline V lookup: CDR1 MNHEY, CDR2 SVGAGI. Between the trimmed V and J ends, which lost 1 base and 0 bases, there was a span of 12 bases. The CDR3 has 16 amino acids. The CDR3 here is CASSYWVRGYQETQYF. The CDR3 DNA follows: TGTGCCAGCAGTTACTGGGTTCGAGGGTACCAAGAGACCCAGTACTTC.

This clone was observed a handful of times. V usage is TRBV11-2 and J usage is TRBJ2-2, with 12 bases matching TRBD2. Germline CDR1 reads SGHAT; CDR2 reads FQNNGV. This CDR3 has 16 amino acids. V lost 5 bases and J lost 1; bases outside the gene matches: 2. CDR3 sequence (DNA): TGTGCCAGCAGCCAACTAGCGGGGGGGAACACCGGGGAGCTGTTTTTT. This sequence encodes CASSQLAGGNTGELFF.

The chain employs TRBV28 and TRBJ1-4; the match to TRBD1 covers 10 bases. V dropped 6 bases and J dropped 3; count of bases not matched to a gene: 4. Germline CDR1 reads MDHEN; CDR2 reads SYDVKM. The CDR3 loop spans 15 amino acids. CDR3 loop: CASSGDRGPNEKLFF. CDR3 coding DNA: TGTGCCAGCAGCGGGGACAGGGGACCTAATGAAAAACTGTTTTTT. The entire variable domain, with the rest obtained from reference TRBV28 and TRBJ1-4, is as follows: DVKVTQSSRYLVKRTGEKVFLECVQDMDHENMFWYRQDPGLGLRLIYFSYDVKMKEKGDIPEGYSVSREKKERFSLILESASTNQTSMYLCASSGDRGPNEKLFFGSGTQLSVL.

The V gene is TRBV5-4, the J gene TRBJ2-5, with unresolved D. The germline V and J ends were trimmed by 4 bases and 7 bases, with 17 bases remaining between them. The CDR3 length is 14 residues. Germline CDR1 is SGHNT and CDR2 is YYREEE (reference sequence). The CDR3 protein is CASSTPGIIGTQYF. DNA for the CDR3: TGTGCCAGCAGCACGCCCGGTATAATCGGGACCCAGTACTTC. Drawing the rest from reference TRBV5-4 and TRBJ2-5, the complete variable domain is ETGVTQSPTHLIKTRGQQVTLRCSSQSGHNTVSWYQQALGQGPQFIFQYYREEENGRGNFPPRFSGLQFPNYSSELNVNALELDDSALYLCASSTPGIIGTQYFGPGTRLLVL.

The DNA for the CDR3 is TGCGCCAGCAGTGAGAAGGCGGGGGTCCCGAACACTGAAGCTTTCTTT. Protein: CASSEKAGVPNTEAFF. The rearrangement links TRBV10-1 to TRBJ1-1; the D gene is possibly TRBD1 (5 bases). The CDR3 runs 16 residues. Trimming stripped 2 bases from V and 1 base from J, with 14 bases between. The germline gives CDR1 WNHNN, CDR2 SYGVQD (reference sequence).

This sequence joins TRBV10-1 and TRBJ1-1, with 7 bases fitting TRBD1. Germline lookup yields CDR1 WNHNN and CDR2 SYGVQD (reference sequence). The CDR3 runs 15 residues. Trimming removed 0 bases from V and 6 bases from J; junction bases left unmatched: 7. The CDR3 bases are TGCGCCAGCAGTGAGTCCCGACAGGGTTGGGCTGAAGCTTTCTTT. It translates to CASSESRQGWAEAFF.

The chain employs TRBV4-1 and TRBJ2-7; D may be TRBD2 (6 bases). The CDR3 extends over 19 amino acids. Germline V gene data show CDR1 as MGHRA and CDR2 as YSYEKL. V lost 0 bases to trimming and J lost 0 bases, with 21 bases between them. The CDR3 loop reads CASSQEPGGYSGFSYEQYF. The DNA of the CDR3 is TGCGCCAGCAGCCAAGAACCTGGGGGGTACAGTGGTTTCTCCTACGAGCAGTACTTC.

The chain joins TRBV27 to TRBJ2-7; maybe TRBD1 (6 bases). V shed 2 bases and J shed 6 bases, with 14 bases lying between them. The germline V gene has CDR1 MNHEY and CDR2 SMNVEV (reference sequence). The CDR3 spans 14 residues. In DNA, the CDR3 is TGTGCCAGCAGTTTAGCAGGGGCCCTTCGCGAGCAGTACTTC. It yields the protein CASSLAGALREQYF.

This sequence joins TRBV7-2 and TRBJ2-2; D not certain. The germline CDR1 and CDR2 sequences are SGHTA and FQGNSA. The CDR3 runs to 14 residues. V was trimmed by 5 bases and J by 0 bases, leaving 7 bases between them. The CDR3 nucleotides read TGTGCCAGCAGCGCCCGGACGAACACCGGGGAGCTGTTTTTT. It translates to CASSARTNTGELFF.